The rows below give T cell receptor beta chains drawn from one sample of a study of graft-versus-host responses after intestinal transplantation. The antigens these receptors bind are not known. Profiling relied on immunoSEQ multiplex PCR, and the TCRdb table lists in-frame clones only, not all of them. The sample holds approximately 54,000 clones, around 85% seen once. The material sequenced was unstimulated CD4+ T cells sorted from spleen or lymph node cells, taken before transplant. Source of these receptors: a human donor who was the organ donor for an intestinal transplant. CDR3s include the opening cysteine and the closing phenylalanine or tryptophan. A D gene is named only where the DNA matches it firmly. The listing skips clone size in some rows; elsewhere it reads once, few, many or a size class.

TRBJ2-6 | TRBV18 | NA | TRBD2 | CASSPMPGSGEAGANVLTF | TGTGCCAGCTCACCCATGCCAGGGAGCGGGGAGGCTGGGGCCAACGTCCTGACTTTC
TRBJ1-4 | TRBV4-3 | once | NA | CASSQDPTREKLFF | TGCGCCAGCAGCCAAGATCCCACGAGGGAAAAACTGTTTTTT
TRBJ1-1 | TRBV5-1 | NA | NA | CASRLMVGRENTEAFF | TGCGCCAGCCGCCTCATGGTGGGCAGGGAGAACACTGAAGCTTTCTTT
TRBJ1-1 | TRBV7-2 | NA | TRBD1 | CASSVTGGAPTEAFF | TGTGCCAGCAGCGTAACAGGGGGCGCCCCCACTGAAGCTTTCTTT
TRBJ2-2 | TRBV4-3 | NA | NA | CASSQASELNTGELFF | TGCGCCAGCAGCCAAGCCAGCGAATTGAACACCGGGGAGCTGTTTTTT
TRBJ1-1 | TRBV6-5 | NA | NA | CASSYWGGTWDTEAFF | TGTGCCAGCAGTTACTGGGGGGGAACGTGGGACACTGAAGCTTTCTTT
TRBJ2-1 | TRBV5-1 | NA | NA | CASSYAPDLYNEQFF | TGCGCCAGCAGCTACGCTCCGGACTTATACAATGAGCAGTTCTTC
TRBJ2-7 | TRBV7-2 | NA | NA | CASSFLSRSAYEQYF | TGTGCCAGCAGCTTTTTGAGCCGGTCGGCCTACGAGCAGTACTTC
TRBJ2-7 | TRBV7-9 | NA | TRBD2 | CASSLVGLVNWQYF | TGTGCCAGCAGCTTAGTTGGACTAGTTAATTGGCAGTACTTC
TRBJ2-3 | TRBV2 | NA | TRBD2 | CAGRRLAGTDTQYF | TGTGCCGGCAGACGACTAGCGGGCACAGATACGCAGTATTTT
TRBJ1-4 | TRBV5-1 | NA | TRBD1 | CASSLGQGGSNEKLFF | TGCGCCAGCAGCTTGGGACAGGGGGGATCTAATGAAAAACTGTTTTTT
TRBJ2-1 | TRBV11-2 | NA | NA | CASSPRLLANSYNEQFF | TGTGCCAGCAGCCCACGTCTTCTAGCGAACTCCTACAATGAGCAGTTCTTC
TRBJ1-2 | TRBV6-1 | NA | NA | CASSAMDGFYGYTF | TGTGCCAGCAGTGCCATGGACGGATTCTATGGCTACACCTTC
TRBJ1-1 | TRBV6-1 | NA | NA | CASSYLRDTEAFF | TGTGCCAGCAGTTATCTTAGGGACACTGAAGCTTTCTTT
TRBJ1-1 | TRBV27 | NA | NA | CASSSRASNTEAFF | TGTGCCAGCAGTTCCCGGGCCTCTAACACTGAAGCTTTCTTT
TRBJ2-5 | TRBV19 | NA | TRBD2 | CASGPSTSGRGGTQYF | TGTGCCAGCGGACCCTCGACTAGCGGGAGGGGGGGGACCCAGTACTTC
TRBJ1-2 | TRBV21-1 | NA | NA | CASSSQSRCSGYTF | TGTGCCAGCAGCTCGCAGTCAAGGTGTTCTGGCTACACCTTC
TRBJ2-5 | TRBV5-1 | NA | NA | CASSLGPRKGETQYF | TGCGCCAGCAGCTTGGGTCCCAGGAAGGGAGAGACCCAGTACTTC
TRBJ1-1 | TRBV6-4 | NA | NA | CASSNLDINTEAFF | TGTGCCAGCAGTAACCTCGATATAAACACTGAAGCTTTCTTT
TRBJ2-5 | TRBV7-2 | NA | TRBD2 | CASSLAGLAVQGTQYF | TGTGCCAGCAGCTTAGCGGGACTAGCGGTCCAAGGGACCCAGTACTTC
TRBJ2-7 | TRBV5-1 | NA | NA | CASSLAMGREQYF | TGCGCCAGCAGCTTGGCCATGGGGCGCGAGCAGTACTTC
TRBJ2-1 | TRBV4-2 | NA | TRBD2 | CASSQEGLLAGNNEQFF | TGTGCCAGCAGCCAAGAGGGGCTACTAGCGGGAAACAATGAGCAGTTCTTC
TRBJ2-7 | TRBV25-1 | NA | TRBD1 | CASSGGQGVSDEQYF | TGTGCCAGCAGTGGGGGACAGGGGGTTAGCGACGAGCAGTACTTC
TRBJ2-7 | TRBV6-6 | NA | TRBD2 | CASSYVGRDYEQYF | TGTGCCAGCAGTTACGTCGGGAGGGACTACGAGCAGTACTTC
TRBJ2-5 | TRBV25-1 | NA | NA | CASSELGKLLYQETQYF | TGTGCCAGCAGTGAATTAGGAAAACTTCTGTACCAAGAGACCCAGTACTTC
TRBJ2-3 | TRBV5-4 | NA | NA | CASSLPGPQGDTQYF | TGTGCCAGCAGCTTGCCAGGGCCTCAGGGGGATACGCAGTATTTT
TRBJ2-7 | TRBV9 | once | NA | CVPARYEQYF | NA
TRBJ1-1 | TRBV7-2 | NA | NA | CASSLAGVNTEAFF | TGTGCCAGCAGCTTAGCAGGGGTGAACACTGAAGCTTTCTTT
TRBJ1-6 | TRBV6-1 | NA | TRBD1 | CASSAGQGATHSPLHF | TGTGCCAGCAGTGCGGGACAGGGGGCGACCCATTCACCCCTCCACTTT
TRBJ2-2 | TRBV5-1 | NA | TRBD2 | CASSPTSGTNTGELFF | TGCGCCAGCAGCCCGACTAGCGGTACGAACACCGGGGAGCTGTTTTTT
TRBJ1-2 | TRBV5-1 | NA | NA | CASSRDGYYGYTF | TGCGCCAGCAGCCGGGACGGGTACTATGGCTACACCTTC
TRBJ2-3 | TRBV10-1 | NA | TRBD2 | CASSDSGTDTQYF | TGCGCCAGCAGTGATAGCGGGACAGATACGCAGTATTTT
TRBJ1-1 | TRBV6-5 | NA | TRBD1 | CASSYWTGGTEAFF | TGTGCCAGCAGTTACTGGACAGGGGGCACTGAAGCTTTCTTT
TRBJ2-3 | TRBV19 | NA | TRBD2 | CASSITSGTDTQYF | TGTGCCAGTAGTATCACTAGCGGCACAGATACGCAGTATTTT
TRBJ2-3 | TRBV4-1 | NA | TRBD2 | CASSQGTSGAGDTQYF | TGCGCCAGCAGCCAAGGGACTAGCGGGGCTGGAGATACGCAGTATTTT
TRBJ2-5 | TRBV6-5 | NA | NA | CASSKGGPQETQYF | TGTGCCAGCAGTAAAGGGGGACCCCAAGAGACCCAGTACTTC
TRBJ2-7 | TRBV5-1 | few | TRBD2 | CASSRLAGGYEQYF | TGCGCCAGCAGCCGACTAGCGGGAGGGTACGAGCAGTACTTC
TRBJ2-3 | TRBV5-5 | NA | NA | CASSLGSGSTDTQYF | TGTGCCAGCAGCTTGGGAAGCGGGAGCACAGATACGCAGTATTTT
TRBJ2-7 | TRBV28 | NA | NA | CASSRQDEQYF | TGTGCCAGCAGTCGACAGGACGAGCAGTACTTC
TRBJ2-1 | TRBV11-2 | NA | NA | CASSLIAERAWFF | TGTGCCAGCAGCTTAATAGCTGAGCGGGCATGGTTCTTC
TRBJ2-7 | TRBV7-6 | NA | TRBD2 | CASSFRAGGPYEQYF | TGTGCCAGCAGCTTCCGAGCGGGGGGGCCCTACGAGCAGTACTTC
TRBJ1-3 | TRBV15 | NA | NA | CATRRTVSSGNTTYF | TGTGCCACCAGGAGGACAGTTAGCTCTGGAAACACCACATATTTT
TRBJ2-7 | TRBV19 | NA | NA | CASSIRGPGSYEQYF | TGTGCCAGTAGTATACGGGGACCGGGCTCCTACGAGCAGTACTTC
TRBJ2-1 | TRBV5-8 | NA | TRBD1 | CASSRQGFYNEQFF | TGTGCCAGCAGCCGACAGGGTTTTTACAATGAGCAGTTCTTC
TRBJ2-1 | TRBV5-1 | NA | NA | CASSLVAGALSYNEQFF | TGCGCCAGCAGCTTGGTCGCGGGGGCCCTCTCCTACAATGAGCAGTTCTTC
TRBJ2-1 | TRBV5-4 | NA | TRBD2 | CASSFPSGRVGNEQFF | TGTGCCAGCAGCTTTCCTAGCGGGAGGGTAGGGAATGAGCAGTTCTTC
TRBJ2-3 | TRBV27 | NA | NA | CASSSRGLYTDTQYF | TGTGCCAGCAGTTCAAGGGGCCTTTACACAGATACGCAGTATTTT
TRBJ1-4 | TRBV28 | NA | TRBD1 | CASSPQGLGEKLFF | TGTGCCAGCAGCCCACAGGGGTTGGGTGAAAAACTGTTTTTT
TRBJ2-5 | TRBV11-2 | NA | TRBD2 | CASSLARLALQETQYF | TGTGCCAGCAGCTTAGCCCGACTAGCGCTCCAAGAGACCCAGTACTTC
TRBJ1-2 | TRBV6-6 | NA | NA | CASSPSGGQGYGYTF | TGTGCCAGCAGCCCCTCTGGGGGCCAGGGTTATGGCTACACCTTC